A selection of T cell receptor beta chains follows, all from one sample in a study of read filtering for tumor transcriptome and immune sequencing. A single record per CDR3 protein comes from TCRdb applying MiXCR to the reads. The sample has about 25,000 distinct CDR3 sequences; about 22% are singletons. Material for sequencing was a population of CD138-negative cells sorted from bone marrow. The receptors stem from a donor aged 40 or over with multiple myeloma. Each CDR3 is given with its conserved first and last residue. D genes are given only for firm matches. Expanded clones get a size class; other rows say once, few or many, or leave the size out.

few	TRBV5-4	TRBD2	TRBJ2-5	CASSLTGLAEETQYF	TGTGCCAGCAGCTTGACGGGACTAGCGGAGGAGACCCAGTACTTC
-	TRBV7-2	TRBD2	TRBJ2-7	CASKLAGGHQEQYF	TGTGCCAGCAAACTAGCGGGGGGGCATCAAGAGCAGTACTTC
once	TRBV29-1	-	TRBJ2-7	CSVESQGGAGYEQYF	TGCAGCGTTGAAAGTCAGGGGGGCGCAGGCTACGAGCAGTACTTC
many	TRBV28	TRBD1	TRBJ1-4	CAARPGGQTNEKLFF	TGTGCCGCTAGGCCAGGGGGTCAAACTAATGAAAAACTGTTTTTT
many	TRBV6-5	-	TRBJ1-1	CASSYGGFDTEAFF	TGTGCCAGCAGTTACGGGGGGTTTGACACTGAAGCTTTCTTT
many	TRBV28	TRBD2	TRBJ2-3	CASSLASGGWADTQYF	TGTGCCAGCAGTTTAGCCTCGGGGGGGTGGGCGGATACGCAGTATTTT
-	TRBV7-2	-	TRBJ2-3	CASGLYSDTQYF	TGTGCCAGCGGCTTATATAGCGATACGCAGTATTTC
many	TRBV5-6	-	TRBJ1-5	CASSSESRGYQPQHF	TGTGCCAGCAGCTCCGAATCAAGGGGATATCAGCCCCAGCATTTT
few	TRBV7-2	TRBD2	TRBJ2-1	CASSRTSGGAREQFF	TGTGCCAGCAGCAGGACTAGCGGGGGGGCTCGGGAGCAGTTCTTC
many	TRBV7-9	-	TRBJ1-6	CASSLGTVNSPLHF	TGTGCCAGCAGCTTAGGGACAGTCAATTCACCCCTCCACTTT
few	TRBV3-1	TRBD2	TRBJ2-3	CAGSYRLAGVSTDTQYF	TGTGCCGGCAGCTACAGACTAGCGGGAGTCTCCACAGATACGCAGTATTTT
-	TRBV28	-	TRBJ1-2	CASSYTGYGYTF	TGTGCCAGCAGTTACACCGGCTATGGCTACACCTTC
-	TRBV20-1	-	TRBJ1-3	CSARASTAGSGNTIYF	TGCAGTGCTAGAGCGTCAACAGCGGGCTCTGGAAACACCATATATTTT
few	TRBV14	TRBD1	TRBJ1-3	CASGQDADETGGLFSGNTIYF	TGTGCCAGCGGCCAAGATGCCGACGAGACAGGGGGCCTTTTCTCTGGAAACACCATATATTTT
many	TRBV29-1	-	TRBJ1-1	CSVGVHGAENTEAFF	TGCAGCGTTGGTGTGCATGGGGCCGAGAACACTGAAGCTTTCTTT
many	TRBV7-3	-	TRBJ1-1	CASSSGPGSTEAFF	TGTGCCAGCAGTTCCGGGCCGGGCAGCACTGAAGCTTTCTTT
many	TRBV20-1	-	TRBJ1-4	CSAPTPVATNEKLFF	TGCAGTGCCCCGACACCAGTTGCAACTAATGAAAAACTGTTTTTT
-	TRBV6-6	-	TRBJ1-2	CASGLPLYGYTF	TGTGCCTCGGGGCTTCCCCTCTATGGCTACACCTTC
-	TRBV7-8	TRBD1	TRBJ2-1	CASSTRTGRYNEQSF	TGCGCCAGCAGCACCCGGACAGGCAGATACAATGAGCAGTCCTTC
large	TRBV6-5	-	TRBJ2-7	CASSSQDSYEQYF	TGTGCCAGCAGCTCCCAGGACAGCTACGAGCAGTACTTC
few	TRBV6-5	-	TRBJ2-3	CASRADMGAGTDTQYF	TGTGCCAGCAGAGCCGACATGGGTGCAGGCACAGATACGCAGTATTTT
few	TRBV6-1	-	TRBJ2-5	CASRWWTDTQETQYF	TGTGCCAGCAGGTGGTGGACAGACACACAAGAGACCCAGTACTTC
many	TRBV7-8	-	TRBJ2-6	CASNTLGVTGANVLTF	TGTGCCAGCAACACCCTCGGCGTTACTGGGGCCAACGTCCTGACTTTC
once	TRBV11-2	-	TRBJ2-1	CASSWRYDEQFF	TGTGCCAGCAGCTGGAGGTATGATGAGCAGTTCTTC
few	TRBV3-1	-	TRBJ1-1	CASSQRTIPTEAFF	TGTGCCAGCAGCCAACGGACAATCCCCACTGAAGCTTTCTTT
many	TRBV11-1	TRBD2	TRBJ2-7	CASTIERDRYYEQYF	TGTGCCAGTACGATCGAGCGGGACCGATATTACGAGCAGTACTTC
many	TRBV5-4	TRBD1	TRBJ2-5	CASSVDRGFSVPEETQYF	TGTGCCAGCAGCGTGGACAGGGGCTTTAGCGTTCCGGAGGAGACCCAGTACTTC
many	TRBV29-1	TRBD1	TRBJ2-3	CSVDDLGQGTTDTQYF	TGCAGCGTTGATGATTTGGGACAGGGAACGACAGATACGCAGTATTTT
many	TRBV7-8	TRBD2	TRBJ2-7	CASSLEGLAREQYF	TGTGCCAGCAGCTTAGAGGGACTAGCGCGAGAGCAGTACTTC
many	TRBV20-1	-	TRBJ2-3	CSAPGAGVTTDTQYF	TGCAGTGCCCCGGGGGCGGGGGTTACCACAGATACGCAGTATTTT
-	TRBV20-1	-	TRBJ2-3	CSASGGPRRDTQYF	TGCAGTGCTAGCGGGGGGCCTCGTAGAGATACGCAGTATTTT
many	TRBV9	-	TRBJ2-6	CASSGSEFSGANVLTF	TGTGCCAGCAGCGGCAGTGAATTCTCTGGGGCCAACGTCCTGACTTTC
many	TRBV5-8	TRBD2	TRBJ2-3	CASLLERGALTDTQYF	TGTGCCAGCCTTCTTGAGCGGGGGGCCCTCACAGATACGCAGTATTTT
many	TRBV7-9	-	TRBJ2-3	CASSPGGIRTQYF	TGTGCCAGCAGCCCCGGGGGTATTCGTACGCAGTATTTT
-	TRBV6-2/TRBV6-3	-	TRBJ2-6	CASAPSGASGANVLTF	TGTGCCAGCGCCCCCTCGGGGGCGTCAGGGGCCAACGTCCTGACTTTC
many	TRBV5-1	-	TRBJ1-2	CASSRGDYGYTF	TGCGCCAGCAGTCGCGGGGACTATGGCTACACCTTC
many	TRBV20-1	TRBD1	TRBJ2-5	CSAQGQGWQETQYF	TGCAGTGCCCAAGGACAGGGGTGGCAAGAGACCCAGTACTTC
few	TRBV7-3	TRBD1	TRBJ1-2	CASSPTGGLGYTF	TGTGCCAGCAGTCCGACAGGGGGCCTTGGCTACACCTTC
-	TRBV7-2	TRBD1	TRBJ2-3	CASSLPGQGTDTQYF	TGTGCCAGCAGCTTACCGGGACAGGGGACAGATACGCAGTATTTT
few	TRBV19	TRBD1	TRBJ1-2	CASSNRDRARGYTF	TGTGCCAGTAGTAACCGGGACAGGGCCAGAGGCTACACCTTC
few	TRBV12-3/TRBV12-4	TRBD1	TRBJ2-1	CASSLAGQGEWEFF	TGTGCCAGCAGTTTAGCGGGGCAGGGGGAATGGGAATTCTTC
many	TRBV7-8	-	TRBJ1-1	CASSPAGGKLSEAFF	TGTGCCAGCAGCCCCGCCGGGGGAAAGCTCAGTGAAGCTTTCTTT
few	TRBV7-3	-	TRBJ2-3	CASSLNRGGDTQYF	TGTGCCAGCAGCTTAAACCGAGGGGGTGATACGCAGTATTTT
many	TRBV20-1	TRBD2	TRBJ2-5	CSGIAGETQYF	TGCAGTGGTATAGCGGGGGAGACCCAGTACTTC
-	TRBV6-5	-	TRBJ2-7	CASSFGGGEHEQYF	TGTGCCAGCAGTTTCGGAGGGGGGGAACACGAGCAGTACTTC
few	TRBV4-2	-	TRBJ1-5	CASSQAEGKPQHF	TGTGCCAGCAGCCAAGCGGAGGGGAAGCCCCAGCATTTT
few	TRBV7-2	-	TRBJ1-1	CASSLVRLRGRGNTEAFF	TGTGCCAGCAGCTTAGTTAGGCTTCGGGGGCGGGGGAACACTGAAGCTTTCTTT
many	TRBV5-1	-	TRBJ2-7	CASSEQGPWDEQYF	TGCGCCAGCAGCGAGCAGGGCCCCTGGGACGAGCAGTACTTC